This T cell receptor beta chain appears in the sequencing data of a study of T cells in Graves' hyperthyroidism and ophthalmopathy. Amplified TCR beta CDR3 regions came from RNA transcripts. The TCR CDR3 was amplified in a first-round RT-PCR using the HTBI primer set. TCRdb re-derived calls from the multiplex PCR reads in MiXCR, one entry per CDR3 protein. The sample yields hundreds of thousands of distinct CDR3 sequences, approximately 40% seen once. This clonotype was counted a few times. V shed 2 bases and J 1 base; nucleotides not matched to a gene: 5. The CDR3 is 15 residues long. Germline CDR1 and CDR2: DFQATT and SNEGSKA (reference sequence).

The V gene is TRBV20-1, the J gene TRBJ1-1, with 9 bases identical to TRBD1. Sequenced material: blood. This TCR was sampled from a man aged 18 to 29 with Graves' hyperthyroidism. The CDR3 DNA reads as TGCAGTGCTAGATTGCGGGGACAGGGGAACACTGAAGCTTTCTTT. Its translation: CSARLRGQGNTEAFF.